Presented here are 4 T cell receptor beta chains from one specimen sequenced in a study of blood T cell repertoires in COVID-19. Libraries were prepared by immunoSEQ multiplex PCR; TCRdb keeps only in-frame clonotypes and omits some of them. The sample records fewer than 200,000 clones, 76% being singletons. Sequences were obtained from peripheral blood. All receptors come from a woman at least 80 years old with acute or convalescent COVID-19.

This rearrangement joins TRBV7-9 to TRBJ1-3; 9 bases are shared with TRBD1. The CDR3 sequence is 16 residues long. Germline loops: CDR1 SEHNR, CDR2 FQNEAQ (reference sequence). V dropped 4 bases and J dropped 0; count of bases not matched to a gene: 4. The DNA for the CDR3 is TGTGCCAGCAGCTGGGGGACAGGGTACTCTGGAAACACCATATATTTT. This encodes CASSWGTGYSGNTIYF.

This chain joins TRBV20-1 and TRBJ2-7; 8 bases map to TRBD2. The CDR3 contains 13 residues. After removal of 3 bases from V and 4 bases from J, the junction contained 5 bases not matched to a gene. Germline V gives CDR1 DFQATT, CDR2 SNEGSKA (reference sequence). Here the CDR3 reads CSASGTSGYEQYF. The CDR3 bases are TGCAGTGCTAGTGGGACTAGTGGTTACGAGCAGTACTTC.

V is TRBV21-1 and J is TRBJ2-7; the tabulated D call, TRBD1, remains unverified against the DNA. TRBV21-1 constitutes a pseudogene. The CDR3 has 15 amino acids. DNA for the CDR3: TGTGCCAGCAGCAAAGGTCCAGACAGTACCTACGAGCAGTACTTC. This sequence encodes CASSKGPDSTYEQYF.

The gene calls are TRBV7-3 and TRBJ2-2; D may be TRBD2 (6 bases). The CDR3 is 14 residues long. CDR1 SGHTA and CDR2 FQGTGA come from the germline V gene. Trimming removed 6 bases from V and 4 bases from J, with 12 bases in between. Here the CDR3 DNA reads TGTGCCAGCAGTTGGACTACCAGCACCGGGGAGCTGTTTTTT. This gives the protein CASSWTTSTGELFF.